The text below deals with one TCR beta chain. Its antigen is still unknown. The germline gives CDR1 LNHDA, CDR2 SQIVND (reference sequence). V was clipped by 1 base and J by 4 bases; unmatched bases: 4. This CDR3 is 16 amino acids long. The data belong to a study of cytomegalovirus exposure and HLA in healthy donors. The PCR ran on 60 Vbeta and 13 Jbeta primers. The method was immunoSEQ multiplex PCR; TCRdb's version includes in-frame clones alone and lacks a portion of them. The sample includes around 140,000 clones, under 75% of them seen just once. Study-level findings and limits: The authors excluded some V segments, including TRBV6-2 and TRBV6-3, as indistinguishable. The study flagged around 150 TCR beta chains as cytomegalovirus-associated.

The sequencing sample was made of PBMCs. The chain couples TRBV19 to TRBJ2-2, with 9 bases matching TRBD1. The clonotype was recovered from a woman aged 35 to 49 in good health and CMV-seronegative. CDR3 in amino acids: CASSIGDRVITGELFF. The CDR3 coding sequence is TGTGCCAGTAGTATAGGGGACAGGGTGATCACCGGGGAGCTGTTTTTT.